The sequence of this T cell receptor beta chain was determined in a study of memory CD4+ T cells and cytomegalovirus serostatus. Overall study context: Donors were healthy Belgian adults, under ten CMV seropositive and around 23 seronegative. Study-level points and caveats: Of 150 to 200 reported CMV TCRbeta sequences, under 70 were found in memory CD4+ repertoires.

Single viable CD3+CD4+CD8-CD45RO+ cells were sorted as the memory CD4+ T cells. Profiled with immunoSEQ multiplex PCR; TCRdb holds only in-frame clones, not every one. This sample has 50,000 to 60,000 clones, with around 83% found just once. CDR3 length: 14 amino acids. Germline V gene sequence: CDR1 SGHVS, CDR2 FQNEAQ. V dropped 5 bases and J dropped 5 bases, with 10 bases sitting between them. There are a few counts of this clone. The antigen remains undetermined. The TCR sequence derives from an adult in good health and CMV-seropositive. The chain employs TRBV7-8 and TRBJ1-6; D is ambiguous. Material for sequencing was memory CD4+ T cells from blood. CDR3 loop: CASSLLSDNSPLHF. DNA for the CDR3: TGTGCCAGCAGCCTACTGTCCGATAATTCACCCCTCCACTTT.